The clone carrying this TCR beta chain was seen a handful of times. Using its own MiXCR run on the RACE reads, TCRdb lists one record per CDR3 protein. The sample has 95,000 to 100,000 distinct CDR3 sequences, around an eighth seen once. The CDR3 contains 14 residues. The germline CDR1 and CDR2 sequences are SGHTA and FQGNSA. V lost 5 bases and J 4 bases, leaving 12 bases between the germline ends. This record comes from a study of human T cells and chemical hapten exposure. The overall study: Alopecia areata, totalis or universalis affected patients who were mostly female.

The time point here: patch test 1, 2 weeks after DPC sensitization. Treatment here: therapeutic diphenylcyclopropenone sensitization with weekly scalp DPC. Total RNA was isolated from unfractionated whole blood. The sequence was collected from a woman between 40 and 55 years old with alopecia areata. Some clones in this sample may be carry-over from other donors' samples. The chain recombines TRBV7-2 with TRBJ1-5; a weak D match, TRBD1 (6 bases). The input for sequencing was whole blood, taken in connection with sensitization to the hapten diphenylcyclopropenone (DPC). CDR3 coding DNA: TGTGCCAGCAGCAACGTACAGGGTAATCAGCCCCAGCATTTT. Translating gives CASSNVQGNQPQHF.